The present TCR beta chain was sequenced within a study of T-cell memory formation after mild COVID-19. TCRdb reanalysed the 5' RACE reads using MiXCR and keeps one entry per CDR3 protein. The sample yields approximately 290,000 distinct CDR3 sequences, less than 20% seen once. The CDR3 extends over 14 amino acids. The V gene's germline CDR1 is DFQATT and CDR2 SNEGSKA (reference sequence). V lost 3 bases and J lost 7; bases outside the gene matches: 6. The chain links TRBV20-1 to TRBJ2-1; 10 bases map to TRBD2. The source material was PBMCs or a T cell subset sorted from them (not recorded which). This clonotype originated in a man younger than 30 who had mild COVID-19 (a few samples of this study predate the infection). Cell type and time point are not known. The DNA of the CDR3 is TGCAGTGCTAGGCCTAGCGGGGGTGGGAATGAGCAGTTCTTC. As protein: CSARPSGGGNEQFF.